Shown below are 17 T cell receptor beta chains from a single sample sequenced in a study of blood T cells in healthy people across ages. A second about 6 to 11 cycle PCR used barcoded and J-beta primers. TCRdb re-called the 5' RACE reads with MiXCR, one entry per CDR3 protein. The sample comprises about 680,000 distinct CDR3 sequences, approximately 50% of which are singletons, and around a third rests with the top ten. The specimen was blood. The receptors were gathered from a woman aged 55-69 years in good health.

This clonotype occurred many times. The chain has TRBV2 and TRBJ1-2; weak D call: TRBD1 (6 bases). Per the germline V gene, CDR1 is SNHLY and CDR2 is FYNNEI. Trimming removed 6 bases at V and 1 base at J, with 9 bases between. The CDR3 covers 13 residues. CDR3 amino acids: CASSQDSNYGYTF. The CDR3 nucleotides are TGTGCCAGCAGCCAGGACAGTAACTATGGCTACACCTTC.

This clonotype appeared a few times. The V and J genes are TRBV20-1 and TRBJ2-5, with 9 nucleotides matching TRBD2. Germline V CDR1 and CDR2: DFQATT, SNEGSKA (reference sequence). This CDR3 contains 15 residues. V dropped 0 bases and J dropped 5; count of bases not matched to a gene: 7. The CDR3 here is CSARDPSGMGETQYF. The CDR3 DNA reads as TGCAGTGCTAGAGATCCTAGCGGGATGGGGGAGACCCAGTACTTC.

Concerning this clonotype: Possible read error: a much larger clone is one base away. V gene TRBV27 combines with J gene TRBJ2-7; TRBD2 matches 7 bases. The germline gives CDR1 MNHEY, CDR2 SMNVEV (reference sequence). The CDR3 spans 15 residues. Unmatched junction bases numbered 15, after V lost 6 bases and J lost 7 bases. CDR3 in DNA: TGTGCCAGCAGAGGAGGCGGGAGTTTTTACAATGAGCAGTACTTC. It codes for CASRGGGSFYNEQYF.

This clonotype turned up a few times. The chain recombines TRBV6-2 or TRBV6-3 with TRBJ2-4; 11 bases are a match to TRBD1. TRBJ2-7 explains the end of the DNA better; the J call may be wrong. The CDR3 consists of 14 residues. Germline loops: CDR1 MNHEY, CDR2 SVGEGT. This CDR3 reads CASSYGTGGYEQYF. The DNA of the CDR3 is TGTGCCAGCAGTTACGGGACAGGGGGTTACGAGCAGTACTTC.

As concerns this clonotype: Relative to the germline gene, one junction end is altered; a read error may explain this. This chain joins TRBV12-3 or TRBV12-4 and TRBJ1-4; a possible D gene is TRBD1 (6 bases). This CDR3 is 14 amino acids long. The CDR3 region is CASRSGGQLGKLFF. Here the CDR3 DNA reads TGCGCCAGCAGATCCGGGGGGCAGCTCGGAAAACTGTTTTTT.

This clonotype was counted only a few times. The rearrangement links TRBV6-1 to TRBJ2-7; D gene uncertain. The CDR3 runs 14 residues. Germline lookup yields CDR1 MNHNS and CDR2 SASEGT. V was clipped by 4 bases and J by 0 bases, with 10 bases between them. CDR3 DNA sequence: TGTGCCAGCAGTGCGGACCATTACTCCTACGAGCAGTACTTC. This gives the protein CASSADHYSYEQYF.

A few counts support this clonotype. The V call is TRBV4-3, the J call TRBJ2-5; possibly TRBD1 or TRBD2 for D (5 bases each). The J call could be wrong; TRBJ2-7 is a better fit for the DNA end. The germline gives CDR1 LGHNA, CDR2 YSLEER. The CDR3 runs to 17 residues. DNA of the CDR3: TGCGCCAGCAGCCAAGATCCCCACGGGGCTTGGGTCGACGAGCAGTACTTC. Its protein product is CASSQDPHGAWVDEQYF.

A remark on this clonotype: A read error may produce the germline difference seen at one junction end. The chain links TRBV7-2 to TRBJ2-3; 14 nucleotides align to TRBD2. Germline CDR1 reads SGHTA; CDR2 reads FQGNSA. The CDR3 runs 16 residues. CDR3 protein: CASSAPGTSGRDTRYF. CDR3 nucleotides: TGTGCCAGCAGCGCTCCCGGGACTAGCGGGAGAGATACGCGGTATTTT.

The chain carries TRBV2 and TRBJ2-3; possible D gene TRBD1, 7 bases. CDR3 length: 14 amino acids. Germline values: CDR1 SNHLY, CDR2 FYNNEI. Trimming cost V 5 bases and J 3 bases, with 12 bases left between them. The CDR3 coding sequence is TGTGCCAGCAGTTGGAGGGGGCGAACAGATACGCAGTATTTT. It is translated as CASSWRGRTDTQYF.

This clonotype was recorded many times. The V gene is TRBV20-1, the J gene TRBJ2-1; tentative D call: TRBD2 (6 bases). Germline values: CDR1 DFQATT, CDR2 SNEGSKA (reference sequence). This CDR3 is 14 amino acids long. Trimming shortened V by 6 bases and J by 3 bases, and 15 bases separated the two germline ends. The CDR3 DNA is TGCAGTGCCGTAAATCTAGCGAACTACAATGAGCAGTTCTTC. Amino acid sequence: CSAVNLANYNEQFF.

This chain uses TRBV20-1 with TRBJ2-7, with 8 bases that match TRBD2. Germline V gives CDR1 DFQATT, CDR2 SNEGSKA (reference sequence). The CDR3 has 14 residues. After removal of 0 bases from V and 6 bases from J, the junction contained 7 bases not matched to a gene. This chain's CDR3 is CSARDVGLAFEQYF. Written as DNA, the CDR3 is TGCAGTGCTAGAGATGTCGGACTAGCTTTCGAGCAGTACTTC.

CDR3 DNA sequence: TGTGCCAGCAGCCACAAAAGAGTGTCTGGGGCCAACGTCCTGACTTTC. Protein: CASSHKRVSGANVLTF. V gene TRBV21-1 combines with J gene TRBJ2-6. TRBV21-1 is recorded as a pseudogene. CDR3 length: 16 residues.

This clonotype was seen more than once but under ten times. The chain is built from TRBV20-1 and TRBJ2-5, with 11 bases matching TRBD1. After removal of 4 bases from V and 2 bases from J, the junction contained 12 bases not matched to a gene. The length of the CDR3 is 17 residues. Germline lookup yields CDR1 DFQATT and CDR2 SNEGSKA (reference sequence). CDR3 amino acids: CSATRTGGGPRQETQYF. CDR3 coding DNA: TGCAGTGCTACTAGGACAGGGGGCGGACCTCGTCAAGAGACCCAGTACTTC.

With regard to this clonotype: Compared with germline, one end of the junction differs, possibly owing to a read error. The chain joins TRBV4-1 to TRBJ2-5; the D gene is possibly TRBD2 (5 bases). CDR1 MGHRA and CDR2 YSYEKL come from the germline V gene. The CDR3 is 13 residues long. CDR3 nucleotides: TGCGCCGGCAGCCAGATGGGATGGGAGACCCAGTATTTC. This gives the protein CAGSQMGWETQYF.

The rearrangement links TRBV6-1 to TRBJ1-2, with D hard to call. CDR1 and CDR2 (germline): MNHNS, SASEGT. V was clipped by 8 bases and J by 8 bases, with 12 bases between them. The CDR3 covers 11 residues. The DNA of the CDR3 is TGTGCCAGCGACGGTTATTGGGGCTACACCTTC. Protein sequence: CASDGYWGYTF.

The chain joins TRBV20-1 to TRBJ1-6; D unresolved. Trimming took 3 bases from V and 4 from J, leaving 4 bases between them. This CDR3 has 12 residues. Germline V lookup: CDR1 DFQATT, CDR2 SNEGSKA (reference sequence). The CDR3 sequence: CSASGYNSPLHF. The DNA for the CDR3 is TGCAGTGCTAGTGGGTATAATTCACCCCTCCACTTT.

The gene calls are TRBV10-3 and TRBJ2-1; 7 bases line up with TRBD2. The germline gives CDR1 ENHRY, CDR2 SYGVKD. The CDR3 spans 14 residues. J was trimmed by 8 bases and V by 7 bases; bases with no gene match: 11. The CDR3 region is CAIMSGTNDDEQFF. The CDR3 DNA reads as TGTGCCATCATGTCAGGGACTAATGATGATGAGCAGTTCTTC.